The sequence of this T cell receptor (beta chain) was determined in a study of patients with pleural tuberculosis. Germline-derived CDR1 and CDR2 are SGHAT and FQDESV (reference sequence). The CDR3 is made up of 14 amino acids. V lost 3 bases to trimming and J lost 7 bases, with 15 bases between them. This clonotype was observed at least ten times. One entry per CDR3 protein results from TCRdb running MiXCR on the reads. The profile covers just under 30,000 distinct CDR3 sequences, with 18% appearing a single time and roughly 3.6% taken by the ten largest. The rearrangement joins TRBV11-1 to TRBJ1-2; a weak D match, TRBD1 (5 bases). The sequence was obtained from a human donor with pleural tuberculosis. Material: peripheral blood. In DNA, the CDR3 is TGTGCCAGCAGCTTGGGGACTGAGGGATTTGGCTACACCTTC. Its protein is CASSLGTEGFGYTF.